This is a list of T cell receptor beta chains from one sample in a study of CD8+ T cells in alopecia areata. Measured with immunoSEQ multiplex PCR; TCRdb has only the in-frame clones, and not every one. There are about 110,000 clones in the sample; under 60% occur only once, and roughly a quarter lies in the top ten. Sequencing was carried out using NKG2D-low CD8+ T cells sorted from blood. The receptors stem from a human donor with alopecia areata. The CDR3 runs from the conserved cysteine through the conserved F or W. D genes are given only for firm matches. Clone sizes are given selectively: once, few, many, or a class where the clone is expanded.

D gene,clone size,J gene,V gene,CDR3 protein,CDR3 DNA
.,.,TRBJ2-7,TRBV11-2,CASSLGLGYEQYF,TGTGCCAGCAGCTTAGGACTGGGCTACGAGCAGTACTTC
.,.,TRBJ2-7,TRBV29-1,CSVRPTGPQQYF,TGCAGCGTCCGACCGACAGGTCCCCAGCAGTACTTC
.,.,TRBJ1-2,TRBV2,CASSERGYSYGYTF,TGTGCCAGCAGTGAGCGGGGGTATAGCTATGGCTACACCTTC
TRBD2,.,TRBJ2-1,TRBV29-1,CSVEGVSGRDDNEQFF,TGCAGCGTTGAAGGCGTGAGCGGGAGGGACGACAATGAGCAGTTCTTC
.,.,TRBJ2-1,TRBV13,CASSLDRSSYNEQFF,TGTGCCAGCAGCTTAGACAGGAGCTCCTACAATGAGCAGTTCTTC
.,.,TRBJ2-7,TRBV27,CASSLYPDTLLEQYF,TGTGCCAGCAGTTTATATCCGGACACATTATTGGAGCAGTACTTC
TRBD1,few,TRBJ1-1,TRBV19,CASSIGGTGTEAFF,TGTGCCAGTAGTATCGGGGGGACAGGAACTGAAGCTTTCTTT
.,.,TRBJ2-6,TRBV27,CAARGGLNSGANVLTF,TGTGCCGCGCGTGGAGGGCTCAACTCTGGGGCCAACGTCCTGACTTTC
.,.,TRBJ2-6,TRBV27,CASSLGPGPGANVLTF,TGTGCCAGCAGTTTGGGTCCTGGCCCTGGGGCCAACGTCCTGACTTTC
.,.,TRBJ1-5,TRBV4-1,CASSPEPLSSQPQHF,TGCGCCAGCAGCCCAGAACCCCTCTCATCGCAGCCCCAGCATTTT
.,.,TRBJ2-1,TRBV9,CASSPDGTLGSIF,TGTGCCAGCAGCCCAGACGGGACTTTGGGCTCTATCTTC
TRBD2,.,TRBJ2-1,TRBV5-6,CASSWIGTSGSNEQFF,TGTGCCAGCAGCTGGATCGGGACTAGCGGGAGCAATGAGCAGTTCTTC
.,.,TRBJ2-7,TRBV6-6,CASTTTGAQGDEQYF,TGTGCCAGCACCACGACAGGAGCACAGGGAGACGAGCAGTACTTC
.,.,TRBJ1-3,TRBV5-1,CASSLESAGLPHSGNTIYF,TGCGCCAGCAGCTTGGAATCGGCAGGGCTTCCCCACTCTGGAAACACCATATATTTT
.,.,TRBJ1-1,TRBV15,CATSNSYRESTEAFF,TGTGCCACCAGCAATTCATACAGGGAATCCACTGAAGCTTTCTTT
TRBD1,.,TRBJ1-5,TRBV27,CASSFRWAPDRENQPQHF,TGTGCCAGCAGTTTCCGGTGGGCCCCGGACAGGGAGAATCAGCCCCAGCATTTT
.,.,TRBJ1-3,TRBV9,CASSAPTTGTIYF,TGTGCCAGCAGCGCCCCCACTACCGGCACCATATATTTT
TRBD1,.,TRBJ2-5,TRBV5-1,CASSRDREGQETQYF,TGCGCCAGCAGCCGGGACAGGGAAGGGCAAGAGACCCAGTACTTC
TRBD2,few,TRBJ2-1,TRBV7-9,CASSSRSGRNEQFF,TGTGCCAGCAGCTCCAGGAGCGGGAGGAATGAGCAGTTCTTC
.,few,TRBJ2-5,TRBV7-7,CASSPGQLQETQYF,TGTGCTAGCAGCCCGGGACAACTCCAAGAGACCCAGTACTTC
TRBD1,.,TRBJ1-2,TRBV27,CASSLTGAQYGYTF,TGTGCCAGCAGTTTGACAGGGGCCCAGTATGGCTACACCTTC
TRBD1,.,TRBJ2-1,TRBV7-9,CASRRRTGGPDEQFF,TGTGCCAGCAGAAGAAGGACAGGGGGCCCCGATGAGCAGTTCTTC
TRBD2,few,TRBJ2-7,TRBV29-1,CSVELADRPTYEQYF,TGCAGCGTTGAACTAGCGGACCGGCCTACCTACGAGCAGTACTTC
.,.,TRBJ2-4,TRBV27,CASSERTALAKNIQYF,TGTGCCAGCAGCGAGAGGACAGCACTAGCCAAAAACATTCAGTACTTC
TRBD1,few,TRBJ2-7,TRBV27,CASSTWTGGRTGEQYF,TGTGCCAGCAGTACCTGGACAGGGGGAAGGACTGGCGAGCAGTACTTC
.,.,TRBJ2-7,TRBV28,CASRDYEQYF,TGTGCCAGCAGGGACTACGAGCAGTACTTC
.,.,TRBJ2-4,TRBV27,CASSLGSTDIQYF,TGTGCCAGCAGTTTAGGGTCAACGGACATTCAGTACTTC
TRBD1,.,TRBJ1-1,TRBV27,CASRAGTGSRDTEAFF,TGTGCCAGCAGAGCCGGGACAGGCAGCCGGGACACTGAAGCTTTCTTT
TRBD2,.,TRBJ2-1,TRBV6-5,CASSIAGPVGEQFF,TGTGCCAGCAGCATAGCGGGACCGGTAGGTGAGCAGTTCTTC
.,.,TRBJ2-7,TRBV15,CATSIGRNSYEQYF,TGTGCCACCAGCATAGGACGTAACTCCTACGAGCAGTACTTC
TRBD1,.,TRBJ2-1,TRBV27,CASSFIRDRGLYNEQFF,TGTGCCAGCAGTTTTATCCGGGACAGGGGGCTTTACAATGAGCAGTTCTTC